The source of this TCR beta chain is a study of OX40 agonist ivuxolimab in advanced cancers. Background for the entire study: Ivuxolimab was an agonistic, fully human IgG2 monoclonal antibody directed against OX40 (CD134), a costimulatory receptor. Intravenous ivuxolimab was administered to patients every 2 weeks at six dose levels: 0.01, 0.1, 0.3, 1.5, 3 and 10 mg/kg. Of the 50 to 55 patients in dose escalation, about 20 had hepatocellular carcinoma, around 15 had melanoma, 9 had renal cell carcinoma and 9 had head and neck cancer. In the dose-escalation cohort, over 65% of patients were male, and the mean age was approximately 60 years, with a range of 23 to 79. Prior anti-PD-1, anti-PD-L1 or anti-CTLA-4 therapy was permitted, and checkpoint inhibitors had been received by about two fifths of dose-escalation patients. Partial responses occurred in three dose-escalation patients, of whom one had hepatocellular carcinoma and two had cutaneous melanoma. The purpose of peripheral TCRbeta sequencing was to test whether ivuxolimab changed TCR sequence diversity and led to clonal T-cell expansion. The paper reports the monotherapy dose-escalation portion (N of about 47 patients) of the phase I ivuxolimab trial.

As regards this clone: Its specific antigen is unknown. No much larger clonotype is one base removed from it; base qualities were not supplied.

V drops 10 bases and J drops 2 bases, leaving 9 bases in between. The germline V gene (reference sequence) supplies CDR1 LNHDA and CDR2 SQIVND. From the cysteine through the phenylalanine, the CDR3 covers 12 amino acids. The CDR3 DNA has 36 bases and is translated from base 1. The investigation overall reported the following: After ivuxolimab, CD8+ T cells had more expanded clones than CD4+ T cells on average. At doses from 0.1 to 3.0 mg/kg, clonal expansion was seen in both CD4+ and CD8+ blood T cells between baseline and week 6. Low levels of normalized T-cell clonal expansion were also seen in some patients who did not respond. In the 0.1-3.0 mg/kg groups, partial responders had among the lowest normalized peripheral clonal expansion, particularly in CD8+ T cells. The antigen specificity of the clonally expanded peripheral T cells was not determined.

To sequence the TCRbeta CDR3 region, genomic DNA was isolated from the sorted cells. The immunoSEQ Assay was used to sequence the TCRbeta CDR3 regions. The immuneACCESS repertoire file appears here via TCRdb, limited to in-frame rearrangements. These files lack a portion of the clones; in checked studies, under half of the deficit traces to unresolved V genes, and the cause of the others is not known. The sample yields fewer than 120,000 clones; around 90% were counted once. The top ten clones comprise about 0.3% of the sample. Patients with autoimmune disease history or receiving systemic immunosuppression were excluded from the trial. Peripheral blood for TCR sequencing was collected from all dose cohorts at baseline, on cycle 4 day 1, and on cycle 7 day 1. The samples were taken from a phase I, first-in-human, multicenter, open-label dose-escalation trial of ivuxolimab. Adults with locally advanced or metastatic melanoma, renal cell carcinoma, hepatocellular carcinoma or head and neck squamous cell carcinoma were enrolled in the trial. CD4+ and CD8+ T cells were sorted separately from peripheral blood before TCR sequencing.

The receptor comes from an adult with an advanced solid tumor such as melanoma, head and neck, liver or kidney cancer. Here the sequenced sample was CD4+ or CD8+ T cells sorted from blood, taken in a trial of the OX40 agonist ivuxolimab. Recombination linked TRBV19 to TRBJ1-5; the D gene is possibly TRBD1, with 5 bases matching. The CDR3 loop reads CATWGGNQPQHF. The DNA is as follows: TGTGCCACCTGGGGGGGCAATCAGCCCCAGCATTTT.